These 22 T cell receptor beta chains were sequenced from one sample in a study of blood T cell repertoires in COVID-19. Libraries were prepared by immunoSEQ multiplex PCR; TCRdb keeps only in-frame clonotypes and omits some of them. The table includes 210,000 or so clones, approximately 80% detected once. Sequencing input: peripheral blood. Receptors were obtained from a woman of 80 years or more with acute or convalescent COVID-19.

The rearrangement joins TRBV15 to TRBJ1-4; weak D call: TRBD1 (5 bases). V was pared by 3 bases and J by 1 base, with 12 bases between. Per germline, CDR1 LNHNV and CDR2 YYDKDF (reference sequence). The CDR3 totals 16 residues. The CDR3: CATSRGRGVTNEKLFF. The CDR3 DNA reads as TGTGCCACCAGCAGGGGGCGCGGTGTAACTAATGAAAAACTGTTTTTT. Using reference TRBV15 and TRBJ1-4 for the parts outside the CDR3, the full variable domain is DAMVIQNPRYQVTQFGKPVTLSCSQTLNHNVMYWYQQKSSQAPKLLFHYYDKDFNNEADTPDNFQSRRPNTSFCFLDIRSPGLGDTAMYLCATSRGRGVTNEKLFFGSGTQLSVL.

In DNA form, the CDR3 reads TGTGCCAGCAGCTTAGGGGGCAGAAGCAACTATGGCTACACCTTC. The encoded protein is CASSLGGRSNYGYTF. The chain recombines TRBV7-9 with TRBJ1-2; possible D gene TRBD1, 5 bases. This CDR3 region has 15 residues. Deletions cut 1 base from V and 2 bases from J, with 11 bases between. The V gene's germline CDR1 is SEHNR and CDR2 FQNEAQ (reference sequence).

The chain combines TRBV4-1 with TRBJ2-5; weak D call: TRBD2 (6 bases). The CDR3 has 15 residues. The V and J ends lost 4 bases and 5 bases respectively, with 17 bases between them. Germline V gene sequence: CDR1 MGHRA, CDR2 YSYEKL. The CDR3 reads CASSPLNLGRETQYF. The CDR3 DNA reads TGCGCCAGCAGCCCGCTTAATTTGGGGAGGGAGACCCAGTACTTC.

Comment on this clone: The DNA is omitted, as the CDR3 cannot be located on it reliably, and the CDR3 follows TCRdb's listing. The chain recombines TRBV27 with TRBJ2-1; the table names TRBD2, a call not compared with the DNA. The CDR3 spans 15 amino acids, including both terminal residues. In germline, CDR1 is MNHEY, CDR2 SMNVEV (reference sequence). CDR3 in amino acids: CASSSWGSGALYSIF.

The gene calls are TRBV2 and TRBJ1-5; a possible D gene is TRBD1 (6 bases). Germline CDR1 is SNHLY and CDR2 is FYNNEI. The CDR3 has 12 residues. Trimming took 6 bases from V and 3 from J, leaving 6 bases between them. DNA of the CDR3: TGTGCCAGCAGGGGGGCCAATCAGCCCCAGCATTTT. This translates into CASRGANQPQHF.

The chain has TRBV9 and TRBJ2-5, with TRBD2 matching over 13 bases. Germline V gene sequence: CDR1 SGDLS, CDR2 YYNGEE. V lost 4 bases to trimming and J lost 0 bases; unmatched junction nucleotides: 3. The CDR3 is made up of 16 amino acids. This CDR3 is CASSQTSGGHQETQYF. In nucleotides, the CDR3 is TGTGCCAGCAGCCAGACTAGCGGGGGGCACCAAGAGACCCAGTACTTC.

The V and J genes are TRBV28 and TRBJ1-1; TRBD1 matches at 9 bases. The CDR3 loop spans 18 amino acids. V lost 4 bases to trimming and J lost 1 base; unmatched junction nucleotides: 13. Germline loops: CDR1 MDHEN, CDR2 SYDVKM. CDR3 in amino acids: CASSSPGQGGKRNTEAFF. The CDR3 nucleotides read TGTGCCAGCAGTTCTCCGGGACAGGGTGGAAAAAGGAACACTGAAGCTTTCTTT.

This clone has more than one count but fewer than ten. V is TRBV7-9 and J is TRBJ2-3; 14 positions agree with TRBD2. The germline CDR1 and CDR2 sequences are SEHNR and FQNEAQ (reference sequence). The CDR3 consists of 18 residues. Trimming at V came to 5 bases and at J to 2 bases, leaving 9 bases not matched to a gene. CDR3 in amino acids: CASSPGTSGGRHTDTQYF. CDR3 DNA: TGTGCCAGCAGCCCGGGGACTAGCGGGGGTCGCCACACAGATACGCAGTATTTT.

The V call is TRBV11-2, the J call TRBJ2-2; TRBD2 matches 8 bases. The CDR3 sequence is 13 residues long. J lost 7 bases, V lost 4 bases, and 2 bases had no gene match. The germline CDR1 and CDR2 sequences are SGHAT and FQNNGV. The CDR3 protein is CASSYREGGELFF. In DNA form, the CDR3 reads TGTGCCAGCAGCTATCGGGAGGGCGGGGAGCTGTTTTTT.

V and J are TRBV12-3 or TRBV12-4 and TRBJ1-4; D uncertain. The CDR3 spans 13 residues. With 0 bases removed from V and 8 bases from J, the gap between germline ends came to 7 bases. In nucleotides, the CDR3 is TGTGCCAGCAGTTTAGCGGGCAGGGAAAAACTGTTTTTT. This gives the protein CASSLAGREKLFF.

The genes are TRBV6-5 and TRBJ2-3; D is unresolved. Germline-derived CDR1 and CDR2 are MNHEY and SVGAGI. This CDR3 is 13 amino acids long. Trimming removed 6 bases at V and 0 bases at J, with 7 bases between. CDR3 residues: CASRYQSTDTQYF. In DNA form, the CDR3 reads TGTGCCAGCAGATACCAGAGCACAGATACGCAGTATTTT.

About this clone itself: Other DNA sequences from this sample encode an identical CDR3 as well. The V and J genes are TRBV18 and TRBJ2-7, with 10 bases fitting TRBD2. This CDR3 comprises 14 residues. V gave up 2 bases and J gave up 3 bases; unmatched junction bases: 1. CDR1 KGHSH and CDR2 LQKENI come from the germline V gene. The CDR3, as DNA: TGTGCCAGCTCACCATCTAGCGGGAGCTACGAGCAGTACTTC. Encoded protein: CASSPSSGSYEQYF.

This chain links TRBV2 with TRBJ2-5; TRBD1 aligns across 8 bases. J lost 2 bases, V lost 2 bases, and 1 base had no gene match. CDR3 length equals 14 residues. Per germline, CDR1 SNHLY and CDR2 FYNNEI. CDR3 in DNA: TGTGCCAGCAGTGAAAGGACAGGGCAAGAGACCCAGTACTTC. Residues: CASSERTGQETQYF.

The chain joins TRBV5-5 to TRBJ1-2; maybe TRBD1 (6 bases). CDR3 length: 14 residues. Trimming took 2 bases from V and 2 from J, leaving 10 bases between them. The V gene's germline CDR1 is SGHKS and CDR2 YYEKEE (reference sequence). As DNA, the CDR3 is TGTGCCAGCAGCTTAGGGGACACAAACTATGGCTACACCTTC. Amino acid sequence: CASSLGDTNYGYTF.

Only a few counts were recorded for this clone. The chain joins TRBV18 to TRBJ2-7; D gene unclear. This CDR3 spans 14 amino acids. The V gene lost 5 bases and the J gene lost 5 bases, with 16 bases spanning the gap. Germline CDR1 KGHSH, CDR2 LQKENI. CDR3 residues: CASSARLALDEQYF. CDR3 in DNA: TGTGCCAGCTCAGCTAGGCTCGCGCTCGACGAGCAGTACTTC.

This clone appeared a few times. This chain connects TRBV18 to TRBJ2-3; TRBD2 matches at 7 bases. The CDR3 extends over 14 amino acids. With 3 bases clipped from V and 4 bases from J, the junction kept 4 bases outside the gene matches. Germline loops: CDR1 KGHSH, CDR2 LQKENI. The CDR3 sequence is CASSPLAVADTQYF. The DNA of the CDR3 is TGTGCCAGCTCACCGCTAGCGGTGGCAGATACGCAGTATTTT.

The V call is TRBV3-1 (or the pseudogene TRBV3-2), the J call TRBJ1-2; 7 bases match TRBD1. The CDR3 runs 17 residues. J lost 0 bases, V lost 1 base, and 8 bases had no gene match. Germline V CDR1 and CDR2: LGHDT, YNNKEL (reference sequence). CDR3 amino acids: CASSQVRRDSANYGYTF. CDR3 DNA: TGTGCCAGCAGCCAAGTCAGACGGGACAGCGCTAACTATGGCTACACCTTC.

The chain employs TRBV11-3 and TRBJ2-1; TRBD2 aligns across 9 bases. The CDR3 consists of 15 residues. Trimming removed 4 bases from V and 5 bases from J; junction bases left unmatched: 6. Germline loops: CDR1 SGHNT, CDR2 YENEEA. DNA for the CDR3: TGTGCCAGCAGCTCTCGGCTAGCGGGAAACAATGAGCAGTTCTTC. Translation gives CASSSRLAGNNEQFF.

The chain couples TRBV6-6 to TRBJ1-5; no firm D call. Trimming took 2 bases from V and 0 from J, leaving 11 bases between them. The CDR3 spans 16 residues. Germline CDR1 MNHNY, CDR2 SVGAGI (reference sequence). For the CDR3, the DNA is TGTGCCAGCAGTTACCCCGGAGGGATTAGCAATCAGCCCCAGCATTTT. Translation gives CASSYPGGISNQPQHF.

This clone appeared once. This sequence joins TRBV9 and TRBJ2-7, with a possible D match to TRBD2 (5 bases). This CDR3 is built from 14 residues. The V and J ends lost 0 bases and 3 bases respectively, with 10 bases between them. Germline CDR1 is SGDLS and CDR2 is YYNGEE. The CDR3, as DNA: TGTGCCAGCAGCGTAGGGCTAGCTAGCTACGAGCAGTACTTC. Its protein product is CASSVGLASYEQYF.

The chain couples TRBV3-1 (or the pseudogene TRBV3-2) to TRBJ2-5; TRBD2 agrees at 8 bases. Germline-derived CDR1 and CDR2 are LGHDT and YNNKEL (reference sequence). This CDR3 contains 16 residues. Trimming at V came to 4 bases and at J to 4 bases, leaving 11 bases not matched to a gene. CDR3: CASSPIRGGTGETQYF. CDR3 DNA: TGTGCCAGCAGCCCCATTCGCGGGGGGACGGGAGAGACCCAGTACTTC.

V usage is TRBV9 and J usage is TRBJ2-2, with 7 bases lining up with TRBD2. V lost 2 bases, J lost 5 bases, and 9 bases stayed unmatched. Looked up from germline, CDR1 is SGDLS and CDR2 is YYNGEE. The CDR3 totals 16 residues. This CDR3 reads CASSVSAGDTTGELFF. CDR3 coding DNA: TGTGCCAGCAGCGTGTCGGCGGGAGATACGACCGGGGAGCTGTTTTTT.